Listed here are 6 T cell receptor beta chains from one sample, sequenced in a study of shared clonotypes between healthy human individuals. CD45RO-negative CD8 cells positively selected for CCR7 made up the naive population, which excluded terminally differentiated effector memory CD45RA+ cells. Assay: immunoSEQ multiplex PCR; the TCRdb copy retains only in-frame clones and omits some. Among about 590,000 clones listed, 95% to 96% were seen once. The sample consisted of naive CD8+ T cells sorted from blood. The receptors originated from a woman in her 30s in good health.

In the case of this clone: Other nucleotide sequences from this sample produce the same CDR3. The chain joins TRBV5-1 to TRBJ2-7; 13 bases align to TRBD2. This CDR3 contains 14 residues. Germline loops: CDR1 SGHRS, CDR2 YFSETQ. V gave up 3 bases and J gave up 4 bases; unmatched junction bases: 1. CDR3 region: CASSSGLAGYEQYF. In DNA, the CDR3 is TGCGCCAGCAGCTCGGGACTAGCGGGATACGAGCAGTACTTC.

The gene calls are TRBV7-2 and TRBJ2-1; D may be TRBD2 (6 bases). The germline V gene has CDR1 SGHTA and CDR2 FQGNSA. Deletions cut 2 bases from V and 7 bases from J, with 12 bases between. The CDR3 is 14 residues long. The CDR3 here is CASSLQGLPNEQFF. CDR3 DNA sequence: TGTGCCAGCAGCTTACAGGGACTCCCAAATGAGCAGTTCTTC.

The CDR3 loop is CSVVPSGIGETQYF. DNA for the CDR3: TGCAGCGTTGTTCCTAGCGGGATAGGAGAGACCCAGTACTTC. This rearrangement joins TRBV29-1 to TRBJ2-5, with 9 bases aligning to TRBD2. V was pared by 4 bases and J by 4 bases, with 7 bases of the junction left unmatched. CDR3 length: 14 residues. Germline assignment: CDR1 SQVTM and CDR2 ANQGSEA.

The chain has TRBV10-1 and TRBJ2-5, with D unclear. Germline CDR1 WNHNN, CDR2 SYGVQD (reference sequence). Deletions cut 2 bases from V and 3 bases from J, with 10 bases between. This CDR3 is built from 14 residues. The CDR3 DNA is TGCGCCAGCAGTGAGCTTGGCACCGAAGAGACCCAGTACTTC. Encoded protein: CASSELGTEETQYF.

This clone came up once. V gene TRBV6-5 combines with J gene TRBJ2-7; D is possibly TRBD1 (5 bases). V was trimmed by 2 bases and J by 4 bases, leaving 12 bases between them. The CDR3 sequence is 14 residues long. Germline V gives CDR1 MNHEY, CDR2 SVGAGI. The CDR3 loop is CASSYDSLVYEQYF. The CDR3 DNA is TGTGCCAGCAGTTACGACAGCCTGGTATACGAGCAGTACTTC.

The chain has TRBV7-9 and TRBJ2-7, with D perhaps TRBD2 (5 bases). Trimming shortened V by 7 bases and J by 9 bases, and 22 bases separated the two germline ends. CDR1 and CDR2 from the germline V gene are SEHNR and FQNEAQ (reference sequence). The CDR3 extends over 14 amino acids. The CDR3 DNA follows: TGTGCCAGCAACCCACTAGGTGAGGGCCGGGGGCAGTACTTC. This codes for CASNPLGEGRGQYF.